This T cell receptor (beta chain) was obtained from a study of cytomegalovirus exposure and HLA in healthy donors. PCR primers comprised 60 Vbeta and 13 Jbeta primers. Method: immunoSEQ multiplex PCR; TCRdb's copy keeps in-frame clones and lacks some. Seen here are some 130,000 clones, roughly 74% observed once, and the top ten hold around 7.2%. In germline, CDR1 is LNHDA, CDR2 SQIVND (reference sequence). Deletions cut 10 bases from V and 5 bases from J, with 13 bases between. This CDR3 contains 12 residues. Remarks on this clone: As yet, its antigen is unknown.

Study-wide points: In a later analysis, several top co-occurrence clusters appeared linked to parvovirus B19, influenza, CMV and Epstein-Barr virus.

Sequenced material: PBMCs. The TCR comes from a male donor in good health and CMV-seronegative. The V call is TRBV19, the J call TRBJ2-3; D gene uncertain. DNA for the CDR3: TGTGCCATCCGAGGTCCCCGAGATACGCAGTATTTT. It encodes CAIRGPRDTQYF.